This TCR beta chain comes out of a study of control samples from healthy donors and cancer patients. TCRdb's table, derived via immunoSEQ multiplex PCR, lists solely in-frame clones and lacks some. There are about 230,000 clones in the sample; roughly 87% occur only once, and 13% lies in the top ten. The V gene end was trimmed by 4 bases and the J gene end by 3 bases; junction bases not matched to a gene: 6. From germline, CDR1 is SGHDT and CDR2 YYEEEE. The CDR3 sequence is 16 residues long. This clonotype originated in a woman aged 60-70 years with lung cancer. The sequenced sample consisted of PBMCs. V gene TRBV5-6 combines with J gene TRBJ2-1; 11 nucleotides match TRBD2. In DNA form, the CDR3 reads TGTGCCAGCAGCCTGTTAGCGGGGGGGCTCTACAATGAGCAGTTCTTC. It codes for CASSLLAGGLYNEQFF.